In its sample, the clone carrying this TCR beta chain was seen a few times. Its specificity is unknown. This sample is part of a study of quantifying T cell responses using KT2 cells. Study in general: TCR alpha and beta constant-region primers primed reverse transcription of RNA. Study observations and caveats: KT2 sequence counts showed saturation when very many KT2 cells were spiked in. Input KT2 cell number predicted KT2 alpha and beta sequence counts linearly over several orders of magnitude.

An oligo carrying a UMI was ligated to the cDNA 3' end. The first PCR ran roughly 4 cycles with an equimolar RC1.1 and RC1.2 beta primer mix. Via MiXCR, TCRdb re-called the UMI-ligation and nested PCR reads, giving one row per CDR3 protein. In the table there are 40,000 to 50,000 distinct CDR3 sequences, 17% of which are singletons. The CDR3 is made up of 13 amino acids. The V end lost 2 bases, the J end lost 7 bases, and 8 bases lay between the germline ends. Per the germline V gene, CDR1 is SGHAT and CDR2 is FQNNGV. KT2, a clone with a known TCR, was spiked into unfractionated PBMC. Fixed numbers of PBMC received varying amounts of KT2 cells.

V is TRBV11-2 and J is TRBJ1-4; no definite D call. Sequences were obtained from PBMCs spiked with cells of the T cell clone KT2. The receptor was derived from a human donor. The CDR3 DNA sequence: TGTGCCAGCAGCTTAAGCCCCAGTGAAAAACTGTTTTTT. Translating it yields CASSLSPSEKLFF.